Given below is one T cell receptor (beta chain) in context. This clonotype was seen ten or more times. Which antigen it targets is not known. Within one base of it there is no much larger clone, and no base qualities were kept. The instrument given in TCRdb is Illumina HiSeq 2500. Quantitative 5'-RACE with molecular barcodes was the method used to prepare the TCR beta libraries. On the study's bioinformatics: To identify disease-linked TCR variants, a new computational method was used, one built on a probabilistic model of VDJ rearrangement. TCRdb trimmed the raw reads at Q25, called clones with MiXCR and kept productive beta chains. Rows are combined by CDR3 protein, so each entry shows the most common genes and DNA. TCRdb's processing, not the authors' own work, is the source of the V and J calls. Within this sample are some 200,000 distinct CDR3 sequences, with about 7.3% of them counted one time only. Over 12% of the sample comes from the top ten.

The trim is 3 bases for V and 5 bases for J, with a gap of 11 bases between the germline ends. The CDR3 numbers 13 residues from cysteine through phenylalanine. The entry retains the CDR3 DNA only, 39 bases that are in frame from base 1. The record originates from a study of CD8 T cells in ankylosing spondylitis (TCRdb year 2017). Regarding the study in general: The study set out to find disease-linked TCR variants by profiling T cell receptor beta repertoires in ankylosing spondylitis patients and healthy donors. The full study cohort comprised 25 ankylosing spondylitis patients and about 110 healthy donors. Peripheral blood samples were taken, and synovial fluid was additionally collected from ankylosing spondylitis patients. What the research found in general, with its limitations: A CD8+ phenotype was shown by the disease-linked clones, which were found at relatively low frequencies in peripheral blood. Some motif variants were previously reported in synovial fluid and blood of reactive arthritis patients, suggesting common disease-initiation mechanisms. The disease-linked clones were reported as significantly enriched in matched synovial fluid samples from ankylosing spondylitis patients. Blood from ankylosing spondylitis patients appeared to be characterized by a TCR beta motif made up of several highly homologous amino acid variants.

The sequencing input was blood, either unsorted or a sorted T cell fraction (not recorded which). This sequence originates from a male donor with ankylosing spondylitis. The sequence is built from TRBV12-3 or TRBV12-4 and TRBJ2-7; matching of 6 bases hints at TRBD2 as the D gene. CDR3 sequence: CASSLGGIHEQYF. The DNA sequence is TGTGCCAGCAGTTTGGGCGGGATCCACGAGCAGTACTTC.